This is a list of T cell receptor beta chains from one sample in a study of blood T cell repertoires in COVID-19. Some clones are missing from TCRdb's copy, which holds only in-frame ones; the method was immunoSEQ multiplex PCR. The sample yields about 93,000 clones, just under 80% seen once. Input material: peripheral blood. These receptors all come from a human donor in a cohort sampled during active COVID-19. Each CDR3 is given with its conserved first and last residue. Each record gives: clone size, J gene, V gene, D gene, CDR3 protein, CDR3 DNA. The D gene is left open where the match is weak. Clone size is stated in some rows and not others, as once, few, many or a class when expanded.

clone size: NA; J gene: TRBJ2-7; V gene: TRBV28; D gene: TRBD1; CDR3 protein: CASSRATTGPREQYF; CDR3 DNA: TGTGCCAGCAGCCGGGCGACGACAGGGCCTCGGGAGCAGTACTTC
clone size: once; J gene: TRBJ1-5; V gene: TRBV5-1; D gene: TRBD1; CDR3 protein: CASPGGGQGTQPQHF; CDR3 DNA: TGCGCCAGCCCGGGGGGAGGACAGGGCACTCAGCCCCAGCATTTT
clone size: NA; J gene: TRBJ1-4; V gene: TRBV2; D gene: NA; CDR3 protein: CASLGRQSTNEKLFF; CDR3 DNA: TGTGCCAGCCTGGGGCGCCAGTCAACTAATGAAAAACTGTTTTTT
clone size: NA; J gene: TRBJ1-4; V gene: TRBV28; D gene: TRBD1; CDR3 protein: CTSSFTWDSEKLFF; CDR3 DNA: TGTACCAGCAGTTTCACCTGGGACAGTGAAAAACTGTTTTTT
clone size: many; J gene: TRBJ2-3; V gene: TRBV4-1; D gene: NA; CDR3 protein: CASKALFRARADTQYF; CDR3 DNA: TGCGCCAGCAAGGCTCTGTTCAGGGCCCGCGCTGATACGCAGTATTTT
clone size: NA; J gene: TRBJ2-7; V gene: TRBV2; D gene: TRBD2; CDR3 protein: CASSWGLAGTRDEQYF; CDR3 DNA: TGTGCCAGCAGTTGGGGACTAGCGGGGACCAGGGACGAGCAGTACTTC
clone size: once; J gene: TRBJ1-5; V gene: TRBV6-2/TRBV6-3; D gene: TRBD1; CDR3 protein: CASSYGGAGTGNNQPQHF; CDR3 DNA: TGTGCCAGCAGTTACGGTGGAGCCGGGACAGGGAATAACCAGCCCCAGCATTTT
clone size: NA; J gene: TRBJ1-1; V gene: TRBV7-9; D gene: NA; CDR3 protein: CASSFDRQAPAFF; CDR3 DNA: TGTGCCAGCAGCTTCGATCGGCAGGCCCCAGCTTTCTTT
clone size: NA; J gene: TRBJ2-1; V gene: TRBV28; D gene: NA; CDR3 protein: CASSSTRPQFF; CDR3 DNA: TGTGCCAGCAGTTCGACTAGACCGCAGTTCTTC
clone size: NA; J gene: TRBJ2-1; V gene: TRBV10-3; D gene: TRBD1; CDR3 protein: CAISEQGAGKNEQFF; CDR3 DNA: TGTGCCATCAGTGAGCAGGGGGCCGGGAAGAATGAGCAGTTCTTC
clone size: NA; J gene: TRBJ1-1; V gene: TRBV10-1; D gene: TRBD1; CDR3 protein: CASSPGTGGEAFF; CDR3 DNA: TGCGCCAGCAGTCCCGGGACAGGGGGTGAAGCTTTCTTT
clone size: once; J gene: TRBJ1-2; V gene: TRBV2; D gene: NA; CDR3 protein: CASSEPDQRGGYTF; CDR3 DNA: TGTGCCAGCAGTGAACCGGACCAGCGGGGTGGCTACACCTTC
clone size: NA; J gene: TRBJ1-6; V gene: TRBV18; D gene: TRBD1; CDR3 protein: CASSQPGQGNSPLHF; CDR3 DNA: TGTGCCAGCTCACAACCGGGACAGGGTAATTCACCCCTCCACTTT
clone size: NA; J gene: TRBJ1-5; V gene: TRBV7-9; D gene: TRBD1; CDR3 protein: CASSPTGGGSNQPQHF; CDR3 DNA: TGTGCCAGCAGCCCAACAGGGGGAGGAAGCAATCAGCCCCAGCATTTT
clone size: NA; J gene: TRBJ2-3; V gene: TRBV19; D gene: NA; CDR3 protein: CASSPDTSSTDTQYF; CDR3 DNA: TGTGCCAGTAGTCCTGACACGTCTAGCACAGATACGCAGTATTTT
clone size: few; J gene: TRBJ2-7; V gene: TRBV6-5; D gene: TRBD2; CDR3 protein: CASSFTSGKAYEQYF; CDR3 DNA: TGTGCCAGCAGCTTTACTAGCGGCAAGGCCTACGAGCAGTACTTC